A single sample is the source of the 12 T cell receptor beta chains below, sequenced in a study of Ad26.COV2.S vaccination and SARS-CoV-2 variants. As to treatment: some 20 received Ad26.COV2.S at low or high dose, single or two shots; 5 received placebo; per-sample allocation not given. Repertoires come from day 63 after the first vaccine or placebo injection. Sequenced by immunoSEQ multiplex PCR; TCRdb stores in-frame clones only, minus some. The table has fewer than 400,000 clones, about 88% seen once; the top ten hold roughly 3.2%. The starting material was peripheral blood, obtained in a trial of Ad26.COV2.S vaccine versus placebo. The receptors come from a person between 18 and 65 years old who received the Ad26.COV2.S COVID-19 vaccine or a placebo.

The rearrangement links TRBV3-1 (or the pseudogene TRBV3-2) to TRBJ2-7; tentatively, D is TRBD1 (5 bases). This CDR3 has 14 residues. Germline loops: CDR1 LGHDT, CDR2 YNNKEL (reference sequence). V shed 1 base and J shed 4 bases, with 11 bases lying between them. CDR3: CASSQVQGAYEQYF. CDR3 sequence (DNA): TGTGCCAGCAGCCAAGTTCAGGGCGCATACGAGCAGTACTTC.

The rearrangement uses TRBV15 and TRBJ1-1; tentatively, D is TRBD1 (5 bases). The germline V and J ends were trimmed by 1 base and 3 bases, with 12 bases remaining between them. Germline CDR1 and CDR2: LNHNV and YYDKDF (reference sequence). This CDR3 contains 15 residues. The CDR3 DNA reads as TGTGCCACCAGCAGAGCCGGGGCAGACCACACTGAAGCTTTCTTT. This sequence encodes CATSRAGADHTEAFF.

J is TRBJ1-6 and V is TRBV5-4, with D hard to call. CDR3 length: 13 amino acids. V was trimmed by 2 bases and J by 10 bases, leaving 10 bases between them. CDR1 is SGHNT, CDR2 YYREEE, per germline (reference sequence). The CDR3 here is CASSFGVGSPLHF. The DNA of the CDR3 is TGTGCCAGCAGCTTCGGCGTGGGATCACCCCTCCACTTT.

The chain combines TRBV4-1 with TRBJ1-1; D unclear. Germline V gene sequence: CDR1 MGHRA, CDR2 YSYEKL. V gave up 2 bases and J gave up 5 bases, with 18 bases separating them. The CDR3 extends over 16 amino acids. CDR3: CASSQRRVRVATEAFF. The DNA for the CDR3 is TGCGCCAGCAGCCAACGCCGCGTCCGGGTTGCGACTGAAGCTTTCTTT.

The gene calls are TRBV27 and TRBJ1-2; perhaps TRBD1 as D (5 bases). The V gene lost 5 bases and the J gene lost 4 bases, with 11 bases spanning the gap. From germline, CDR1 is MNHEY and CDR2 SMNVEV (reference sequence). The CDR3 runs to 13 residues. CDR3 nucleotide sequence: TGTGCCAGCAGTCCAGACAGCGGCTATGGCTACACCTTC. It codes for CASSPDSGYGYTF.

This sequence joins TRBV19 and TRBJ1-5; D not certain. Trimming left V 6 bases short and J 5 bases short, with 11 bases between. Looked up from germline, CDR1 is LNHDA and CDR2 is SQIVND (reference sequence). The CDR3 sequence is 13 residues long. CDR3 nucleotides: TGTGCCAGTAGCGGATCTGATTATCAGCCCCAGCATTTT. This encodes CASSGSDYQPQHF.

In its sample, this clone was seen a few times. The chain carries TRBV27 and TRBJ1-6; TRBD1 aligns across 11 bases. This CDR3 contains 14 residues. V gave up 6 bases and J gave up 10 bases; unmatched junction bases: 5. Germline-derived CDR1 and CDR2 are MNHEY and SMNVEV (reference sequence). The CDR3 loop is CASRAGTGGSPLHF. In nucleotides, the CDR3 is TGTGCCAGCAGGGCCGGGACAGGGGGGTCACCCCTCCACTTT.

J is TRBJ1-2 and V is TRBV6-4, with D possibly matching TRBD1 (6 bases). V lost 8 bases to trimming and J lost 4 bases, with 17 bases between them. The CDR3 runs 14 residues. Germline CDR1 MRHNA, CDR2 SNTAGT. As DNA, the CDR3 is TGTGCCAGCTCCCAAGCCGGGACAACCTATGGCTACACCTTC. It yields the protein CASSQAGTTYGYTF.

The chain has TRBV4-3 and TRBJ1-3; D not resolved. Trimming took 0 bases from V and 2 from J, leaving 11 bases between them. The CDR3 spans 16 residues. Per germline, CDR1 LGHNA and CDR2 YSLEER. The CDR3 nucleotides read TGCGCCAGCAGCCAAGAATGGGGAACCACTGGAAACACCATATATTTT. Translated, it gives CASSQEWGTTGNTIYF.

The chain employs TRBV2 and TRBJ1-6, with 12 positions matching TRBD1. This CDR3 is 19 amino acids long. Germline V gives CDR1 SNHLY, CDR2 FYNNEI. The V segment lost 7 bases and the J segment 4 bases; nucleotides outside the gene matches: 14. DNA for the CDR3: TGTGCCAGCACCGGACCGGGACAGGGGGCGTCTCGGTATAATTCACCCCTCCACTTT. Its translation is CASTGPGQGASRYNSPLHF. Filled out from reference TRBV2 and TRBJ1-6, the complete variable domain reads EPEVTQTPSHQVTQMGQEVILRCVPISNHLYFYWYRQILGQKVEFLVSFYNNEISEKSEIFDDQFSVERPDGSNFTLKIRSTKLEDSAMYFCASTGPGQGASRYNSPLHFGNGTRLTVT.

The CDR3 nucleotides are TGTGCCAGCAGCACCCAGGGGTACACTGAAGCTTTCTTT. Amino acids: CASSTQGYTEAFF. This chain uses TRBV2 with TRBJ1-1; perhaps TRBD1 as D (6 bases). V lost 6 bases and J lost 3, with 11 bases in between. The CDR3 is made up of 13 amino acids. Germline V lookup: CDR1 SNHLY, CDR2 FYNNEI. Complete variable domain (other parts from reference TRBV2 and TRBJ1-1): EPEVTQTPSHQVTQMGQEVILRCVPISNHLYFYWYRQILGQKVEFLVSFYNNEISEKSEIFDDQFSVERPDGSNFTLKIRSTKLEDSAMYFCASSTQGYTEAFFGQGTRLTVV.

This clone appeared once. V is TRBV6-4 and J is TRBJ1-1; a weak D match, TRBD1 (6 bases). Germline values: CDR1 MRHNA, CDR2 SNTAGT. The germline V and J ends were trimmed by 6 bases and 3 bases, with 17 bases remaining between them. This CDR3 has 15 amino acids. CDR3 in DNA: TGTGCCAGCAGGCGGTCGCAGGGGTCGTACACTGAAGCTTTCTTT. It translates to CASRRSQGSYTEAFF.